One and the same sample provided the 15 T cell receptor beta chains below, sequenced in a study of tumor-infiltrating lymphocytes in primary liver carcinoma. Both RNA and DNA were isolated together from roughly 20-30 mg of bulk tissue that had not been sorted. Total RNA (approximately 500 ng) served as template for TCR beta cDNA synthesis primed by a constant-region primer. Each TCR beta library was derived from three nested multiplex PCR rounds that employed slightly modified ARM-PCR. A C-beta reverse primer was combined with TRBV1-TRBV30 forward primers in the first two PCR rounds, and each round had around 11 cycles. TCRdb passed the multiplex PCR reads through MiXCR, listing each CDR3 protein once. This table holds about 210,000 distinct CDR3 sequences, around four fifths found once. Material: tumor tissue from primary liver carcinoma. The receptors shown here come from a man aged 35 to 55 with primary liver carcinoma and hepatitis B virus infection.

Of note for this clonotype: One junction end disagrees with the germline gene, perhaps due to a read error. The chain is built from TRBV11-2 and TRBJ2-3, with 7 bases aligning to TRBD2. This CDR3 spans 17 amino acids. The V gene's germline CDR1 is SGHAT and CDR2 FQNNGV. The CDR3 DNA reads as TGTACCAGCAGCTTAGATCCGGGGGAGACTAGCATAGATACACAGTATTTT. It translates to CTSSLDPGETSIDTQYF. The complete variable domain, with remaining parts taken from reference TRBV11-2 and TRBJ2-3, reads EAGVAQSPRYKIIEKRQSVAFWCNPISGHATLYWYQQILGQGPKLLIQFQNNGVVDDSQLPKDRFSAERLKGVDSTLKIQPAKLEDSAVYLCTSSLDPGETSIDTQYFGPGTRLTVL.

With respect to this clonotype: A junction end diverges from the germline sequence, so it may reflect a read error. The chain links TRBV29-1 to TRBJ2-5, with D possibly TRBD2 on 6 matching bases. This CDR3 spans 11 amino acids. CDR1 and CDR2 (germline): SQVTM, ANQGSEA. This CDR3 reads CGGNAGGTEYF. The CDR3 region has the DNA TGTGGGGGAAATGCTGGGGGGACCGAGTACTTC.

This clonotype was seen just once. Sequence at one end of the junction differs from germline and may be a read error. This chain links TRBV29-1 with TRBJ2-3; the match to TRBD2 covers 7 bases. Germline loops: CDR1 SQVTM, CDR2 ANQGSEA. CDR3 length equals 16 residues. The CDR3 nucleotides read TGCAGTGTTGACGGGACTAACGGGGTCGGAACAGATACGCAGTATTTT. Encoded protein: CSVDGTNGVGTDTQYF.

Notes on this clonotype: One end of the junction fails to match germline, which may point to a read error. V usage is TRBV11-1 and J usage is TRBJ1-6; a weak D match, TRBD1 (5 bases). Germline values: CDR1 SGHAT, CDR2 FQDESV (reference sequence). The CDR3 length is 13 residues. The CDR3 protein is CTTSRTLVSALHF. The CDR3 bases are TGTACCACAAGCCGGACACTGGTTTCAGCCCTCCACTTT.

In regard to this clonotype: The junction does not match germline at one end; this may be a read error. The V call is TRBV29-1, the J call TRBJ2-1; D gene uncertain. The CDR3 contains 10 residues. Germline V gene lookup returns CDR1 SQVTM and CDR2 ANQGSEA. In DNA form, the CDR3 reads TGCAGAGTTGTAAGGGCATTGCAGTTCTTC. Translation gives CRVVRALQFF.

This clonotype was counted a few times. It may be a read error: a sequence one base away is much more abundant. The genes are TRBV4-2 and TRBJ2-3; TRBD2 might be the D (5 bases). CDR3 length equals 15 residues. Germline-derived CDR1 and CDR2 are LGHNA and YNFKEQ. CDR3 amino acids: CASSLRGQSIDTQYF. The CDR3 bases are TGTGCCAGCAGCCTAAGAGGGCAGAGCATAGATACGCAGTATTTT.

A remark on this clonotype: The junction does not match germline at one end; this may be a read error. The rearrangement uses TRBV10-2 and TRBJ2-7; 9 nucleotides align to TRBD1. The CDR3 length is 14 residues. Per germline, CDR1 WSHSY and CDR2 SAAADI. CDR3 nucleotides: TGCGCCACATGCACGACAGGGGGTACCTACGATCAGTACTTC. This sequence encodes CATCTTGGTYDQYF.

To note about this clonotype: Since no conserved phenylalanine or tryptophan closes the CDR3, a read error is the likely cause. Because the CDR3's place on the DNA is in doubt, the DNA is left out and the CDR3 is given as listed by TCRdb. The chain carries TRBV29-1 and TRBJ2-7. CDR1 SQVTM and CDR2 ANQGSEA come from the germline V gene. The CDR3 is 15 residues long, ends included. CDR3 amino acids: CSVEDPGGSSFELYY.

The V and J genes are TRBV29-1 and TRBJ1-1; no reliable D call. The V end lost 6 bases, the J end lost 9 bases, and 23 bases lay between the germline ends. The V gene's germline CDR1 is SQVTM and CDR2 ANQGSEA. The CDR3 contains 14 residues. The CDR3 sequence is CSVHQAPGDSKAFF. As DNA, the CDR3 is TGCAGCGTCCACCAAGCTCCGGGAGATAGTAAAGCTTTCTTT.

The chain links TRBV6-2 or TRBV6-3 to TRBJ2-7; 13 nucleotides align to TRBD2. The CDR3 has 17 amino acids. V lost 6 bases, J lost 13 bases, and 21 bases stayed unmatched. The V gene's germline CDR1 is MNHEY and CDR2 SVGEGT. The CDR3 DNA follows: TGTGCCAGCAGCCAGAGACCGGGACTAGCGGGAACCTACGCGCATTACTTC. Amino acid sequence: CASSQRPGLAGTYAHYF.

Remarks on this clonotype: At one of its ends the junction is not consistent with the germline gene, which may arise from a read error. This sequence joins TRBV29-1 and TRBJ2-7; a possible D gene is TRBD1 (6 bases). CDR1 and CDR2 from the germline V gene are SQVTM and ANQGSEA. The CDR3 loop spans 12 amino acids. The CDR3 DNA reads as TGTAGCGTCCTACAGACAGGCCACGAGCATTACTTC. Protein sequence: CSVLQTGHEHYF.

A word on this clonotype: At one end the junction does not follow the germline gene, possibly because of a read error. V usage is TRBV7-9 and J usage is TRBJ2-3; D is unresolved. The CDR3 covers 14 residues. Per the germline V gene, CDR1 is SEHNR and CDR2 is FQNEAQ (reference sequence). CDR3 amino acids: CANSSRQGTDTQYF. The CDR3 bases are TGTGCCAACAGCTCAAGACAAGGCACAGATACGCAGTATTTT. The complete variable domain, with remaining parts taken from reference TRBV7-9 and TRBJ2-3, reads DTGVSQNPRHKITKRGQNVTFRCDPISEHNRLYWYRQTLGQGPEFLTYFQNEAQLEKSRLLSDRFSAERPKGSFSTLEIQRTEQGDSAMYLCANSSRQGTDTQYFGPGTRLTVL.

Regarding this clonotype: An end of the junction does not agree with germline; a read error may underlie this. The CDR3 loop reads CVSSQARTAMGEQYF. CDR3 DNA: TGTGTCAGCAGTCAGGCCAGGACCGCCATGGGCGAGCAGTACTTC. The chain has TRBV6-5 and TRBJ2-7; D not certain. The CDR3 totals 15 residues. The germline V gene encodes CDR1 MNHEY and CDR2 SVGAGI.

Concerning this clonotype: Likely a read error: the CDR3 ends without its conserved phenylalanine or tryptophan. V gene TRBV30 combines with J gene TRBJ1-4; 7 bases fit TRBD1. CDR1 is GTSNPN, CDR2 SVGIG, per germline (reference sequence). The CDR3 runs 13 residues. V lost 6 bases and J lost 8; bases outside the gene matches: 9. The CDR3 DNA reads as TGTGCCTGTCTGGACAGGCCGCTGGAAAAACTGTTTTAT. Translation: CACLDRPLEKLFY.

This clonotype has ten or more counts. The chain links TRBV6-5 to TRBJ2-7; TRBD1 is a possible D gene (6 bases). The V gene's germline CDR1 is MNHEY and CDR2 SVGAGI. V was pared by 2 bases and J by 7 bases, with 21 bases between. The CDR3 spans 16 residues. CDR3 loop: CASSYPMGARKGEQYF. DNA of the CDR3: TGTGCCAGCAGTTACCCGATGGGGGCGAGAAAGGGAGAGCAGTACTTC.